One and the same sample provided the 3 T cell receptor beta chains below, sequenced in a study of OX40 agonist ivuxolimab in advanced cancers. TCRdb's table, derived via immunoSEQ multiplex PCR, lists solely in-frame clones and lacks some. The data show about 48,000 clones, about 83% seen once. The material sequenced was CD4+ or CD8+ T cells sorted from blood, taken in a trial of the OX40 agonist ivuxolimab. The receptors were gathered from an adult with an advanced solid tumor such as melanoma, head and neck, liver or kidney cancer.

The V call is TRBV4-1, the J call TRBJ1-1; unclear D gene. Per germline, CDR1 MGHRA and CDR2 YSYEKL. This CDR3 comprises 15 residues. Trimming removed 1 base from V and 4 bases from J, with 13 bases in between. CDR3 nucleotide sequence: TGCGCCAGCAGCCAAGCCGTCCGGGTGGGCACTGAAGCTTTCTTT. This translates into CASSQAVRVGTEAFF.

The chain is built from TRBV6-1 and TRBJ2-1, with TRBD2 as a possible D gene (5 bases). Germline V gives CDR1 MNHNS, CDR2 SASEGT. This CDR3 is built from 16 residues. Trimming shortened V by 4 bases and J by 2 bases, and 15 bases separated the two germline ends. The chain's CDR3 is CASSVGGGVAYNEQFF. CDR3 nucleotide sequence: TGTGCCAGCAGTGTCGGAGGAGGTGTGGCCTACAATGAGCAGTTCTTC.

This clone was picked up a small number of times. This chain links TRBV9 with TRBJ2-3; 7 bases map to TRBD1. Germline V gene sequence: CDR1 SGDLS, CDR2 YYNGEE. The CDR3 totals 18 residues. V shed 4 bases, J shed 3 bases, and the junction held 17 bases outside the gene matches. CDR3 sequence (DNA): TGTGCCAGCAGCCTCCGGGACAGCGGTTACCTCAGGACAGATACGCAGTATTTT. Translating it yields CASSLRDSGYLRTDTQYF.